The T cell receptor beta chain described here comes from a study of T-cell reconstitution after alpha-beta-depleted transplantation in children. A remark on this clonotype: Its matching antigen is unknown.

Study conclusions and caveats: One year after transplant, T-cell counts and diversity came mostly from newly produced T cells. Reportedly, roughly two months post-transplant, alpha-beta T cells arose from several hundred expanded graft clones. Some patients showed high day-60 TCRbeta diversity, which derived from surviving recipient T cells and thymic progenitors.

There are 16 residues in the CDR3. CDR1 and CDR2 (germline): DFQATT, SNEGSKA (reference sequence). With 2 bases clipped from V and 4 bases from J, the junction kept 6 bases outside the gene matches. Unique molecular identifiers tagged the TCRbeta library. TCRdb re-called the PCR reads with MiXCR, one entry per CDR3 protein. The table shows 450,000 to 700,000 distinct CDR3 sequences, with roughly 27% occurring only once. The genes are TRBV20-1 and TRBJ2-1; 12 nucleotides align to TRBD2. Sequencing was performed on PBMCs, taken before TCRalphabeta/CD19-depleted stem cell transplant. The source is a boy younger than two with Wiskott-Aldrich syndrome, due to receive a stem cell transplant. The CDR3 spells CSARSATSGRYNEQFF. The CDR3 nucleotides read TGCAGTGCTAGATCCGCGACTAGCGGGAGATACAATGAGCAGTTCTTC.